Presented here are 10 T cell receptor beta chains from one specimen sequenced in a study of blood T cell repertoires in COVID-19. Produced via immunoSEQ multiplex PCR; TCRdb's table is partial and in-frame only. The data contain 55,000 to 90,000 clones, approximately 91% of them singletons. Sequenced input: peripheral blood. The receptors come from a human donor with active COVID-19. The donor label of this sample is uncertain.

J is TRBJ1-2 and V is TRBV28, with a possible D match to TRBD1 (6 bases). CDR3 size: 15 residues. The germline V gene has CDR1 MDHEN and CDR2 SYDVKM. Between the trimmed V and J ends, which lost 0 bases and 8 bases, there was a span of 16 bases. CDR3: CASSLWAAGALGYTF. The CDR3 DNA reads TGTGCCAGCAGTTTATGGGCCGCAGGGGCGCTAGGCTACACCTTC.

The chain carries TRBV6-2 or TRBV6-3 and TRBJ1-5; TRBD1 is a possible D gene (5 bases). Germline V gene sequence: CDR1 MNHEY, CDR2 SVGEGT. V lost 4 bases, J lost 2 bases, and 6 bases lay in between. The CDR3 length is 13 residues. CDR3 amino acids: CASSFRGNQPQHF. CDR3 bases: TGTGCCAGCAGTTTCAGGGGCAATCAGCCCCAGCATTTT.

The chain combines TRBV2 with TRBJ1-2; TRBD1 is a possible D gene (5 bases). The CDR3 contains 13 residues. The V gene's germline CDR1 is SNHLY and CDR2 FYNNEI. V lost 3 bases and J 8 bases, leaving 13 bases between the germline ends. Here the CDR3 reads CASSDSGRNGYTF. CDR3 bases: TGTGCCAGCAGTGACTCAGGGAGGAACGGCTACACCTTC.

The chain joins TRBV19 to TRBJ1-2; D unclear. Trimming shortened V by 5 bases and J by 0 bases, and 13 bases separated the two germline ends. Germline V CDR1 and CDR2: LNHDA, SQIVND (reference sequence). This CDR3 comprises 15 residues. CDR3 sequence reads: CASSPRHGANYGYTF. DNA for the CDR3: TGTGCCAGTAGTCCTCGACACGGGGCTAACTATGGCTACACCTTC. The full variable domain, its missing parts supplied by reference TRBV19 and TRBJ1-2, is DGGITQSPKYLFRKEGQNVTLSCEQNLNHDAMYWYRQDPGQGLRLIYYSQIVNDFQKGDIAEGYSVSREKKESFPLTVTSAQKNPTAFYLCASSPRHGANYGYTFGSGTRLTVV.

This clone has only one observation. The CDR3 loop reads CASSVGPDYSQPQHF. CDR3 coding DNA: TGTGCCAGCAGCGTAGGCCCGGACTATAGTCAGCCCCAGCATTTT. The V gene is TRBV9, the J gene TRBJ1-5; no definite D call. The V end lost 0 bases, the J end lost 6 bases, and 13 bases lay between the germline ends. CDR3 length: 15 residues. Germline V lookup: CDR1 SGDLS, CDR2 YYNGEE.

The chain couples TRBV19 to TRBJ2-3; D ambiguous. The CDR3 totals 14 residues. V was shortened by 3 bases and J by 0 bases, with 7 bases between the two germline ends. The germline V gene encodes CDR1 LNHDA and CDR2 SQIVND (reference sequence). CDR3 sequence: CASSISVSTDTQYF. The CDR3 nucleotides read TGTGCCAGTAGTATTTCGGTTAGCACAGATACGCAGTATTTT.

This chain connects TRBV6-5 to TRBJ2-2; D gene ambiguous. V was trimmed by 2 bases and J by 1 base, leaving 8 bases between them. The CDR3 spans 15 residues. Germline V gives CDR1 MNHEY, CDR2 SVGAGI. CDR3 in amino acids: CASSYVGRNTGELFF. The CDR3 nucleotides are TGTGCCAGCAGTTACGTTGGCCGGAACACCGGGGAGCTGTTTTTT.

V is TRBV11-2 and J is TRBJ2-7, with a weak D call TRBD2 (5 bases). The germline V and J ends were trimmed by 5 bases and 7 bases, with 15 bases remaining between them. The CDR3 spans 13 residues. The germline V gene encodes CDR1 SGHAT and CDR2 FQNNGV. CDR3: CASSPGGALEQYF. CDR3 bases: TGTGCCAGCAGCCCCGGAGGAGCCTTGGAGCAGTACTTC.

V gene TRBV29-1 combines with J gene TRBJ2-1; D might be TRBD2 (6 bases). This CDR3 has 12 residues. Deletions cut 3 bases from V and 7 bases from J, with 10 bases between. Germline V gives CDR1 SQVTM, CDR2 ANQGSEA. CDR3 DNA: TGCAGCGTTGATCGGGAGTCAAATGAGCAGTTCTTC. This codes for CSVDRESNEQFF.

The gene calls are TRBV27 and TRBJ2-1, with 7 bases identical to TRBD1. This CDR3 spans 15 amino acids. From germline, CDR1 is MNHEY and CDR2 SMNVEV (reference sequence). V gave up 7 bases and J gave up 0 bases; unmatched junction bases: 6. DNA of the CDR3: TGTGCCAGCACCCAGGGGGTTCTCTCCTACAATGAGCAGTTCTTC. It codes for CASTQGVLSYNEQFF.